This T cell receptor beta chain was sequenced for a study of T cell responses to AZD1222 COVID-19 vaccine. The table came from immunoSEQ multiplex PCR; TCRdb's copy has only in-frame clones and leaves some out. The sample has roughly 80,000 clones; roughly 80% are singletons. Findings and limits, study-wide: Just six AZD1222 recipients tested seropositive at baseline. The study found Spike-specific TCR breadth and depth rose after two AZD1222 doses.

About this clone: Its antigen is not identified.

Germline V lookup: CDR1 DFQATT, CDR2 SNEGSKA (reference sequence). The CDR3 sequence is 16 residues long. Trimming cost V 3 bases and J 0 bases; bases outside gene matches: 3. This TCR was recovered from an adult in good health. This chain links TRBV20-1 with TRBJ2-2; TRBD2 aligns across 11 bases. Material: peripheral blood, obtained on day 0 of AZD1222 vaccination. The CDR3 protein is CSASGSGRANTGELFF. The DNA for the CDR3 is TGCAGTGCTAGTGGTAGCGGGAGGGCGAACACCGGGGAGCTGTTTTTT.